Listed below are T cell receptor beta chains from one sample, sequenced in a study of cytomegalovirus exposure and HLA in healthy donors. Libraries were prepared by immunoSEQ multiplex PCR; TCRdb keeps only in-frame clonotypes and omits some of them. This sample yields some 150,000 clones, of which 79% are seen a single time; under 8% belongs to the top ten. Sequenced material: PBMCs. The receptors were gathered from a man aged 45-65 years in good health and CMV-seropositive. Each CDR3 is given with its conserved first and last residue. A D gene is named only where the DNA matches it firmly. The size entry is marked missing in some rows and otherwise reads once, few, many or a size class.

>TRBD1|NA|TRBV6-5|TRBJ1-1
CASIRDRAEAFF
TGTGCCAGCATACGGGACAGAGCAGAAGCTTTCTTT
>NA|NA|TRBV30|TRBJ2-3
CAWGLQGTSTDTQYF
TGTGCCTGGGGGCTACAGGGGACTTCCACAGATACGCAGTATTTT
>NA|once|TRBV5-1|TRBJ2-3
CASSSGGRPHYSTDTQYF
TGCGCCAGCAGCTCCGGGGGACGACCCCACTATAGCACAGATACGCAGTATTTT
>TRBD2|NA|TRBV7-9|TRBJ2-7
CASSLTSGNHYEQYF
TGTGCCAGCAGCTTAACTAGCGGGAACCACTACGAGCAGTACTTC
>NA|NA|TRBV11-3|TRBJ1-2
CASSLGGTRYGYTF
TGTGCCAGCAGCTTAGGGGGGACACGCTATGGCTACACCTTC
>TRBD2|medium-sized|TRBV7-9|TRBJ2-3
CASSLRSQAGDAQYF
TGTGCCAGCAGCTTAAGGTCACAAGCGGGAGATGCGCAGTATTTT
>TRBD1|few|TRBV5-6|TRBJ2-7
CASSPTGGSSYEQYF
TGTGCCAGCAGCCCAACAGGGGGCAGCTCCTACGAGCAGTACTTC
>TRBD1|once|TRBV30|TRBJ2-5
CAWRGDSPFQETQYF
TGTGCCTGGAGGGGGGACAGTCCATTCCAAGAGACCCAGTACTTC
>TRBD1|few|TRBV28|TRBJ2-3
CASSPPDRGPPDTQYF
TGTGCCAGCAGTCCACCAGACAGGGGGCCGCCAGATACGCAGTATTTT
>NA|NA|TRBV7-6|TRBJ2-1
CASSLVPRSDEQFF
TGTGCCAGCAGCTTAGTCCCTAGGTCGGATGAGCAGTTCTTC
>NA|once|TRBV21-1|TRBJ2-7
CASSPRKGRTSYEQYF
TGTGCCAGCAGCCCTAGGAAGGGGCGGACCTCCTACGAGCAGTACTTC
>TRBD2|NA|TRBV5-1|TRBJ2-3
CASSGGTSGSWGPDTQYF
TGCGCCAGCAGCGGCGGGACTAGCGGGAGTTGGGGCCCAGATACGCAGTATTTT
>TRBD1|NA|TRBV27|TRBJ2-5
CASNPGDRVETQYF
TGTGCCAGCAACCCCGGAGACAGGGTCGAGACCCAGTACTTC
>TRBD1|NA|TRBV5-5|TRBJ2-7
CASSNRDRPTYEQYF
TGTGCCAGCAGCAACCGGGACAGACCAACCTACGAGCAGTACTTC
>TRBD1|NA|TRBV5-6|TRBJ1-4
CASSERTGAEEKLFF
TGTGCCAGCAGCGAAAGGACAGGGGCTGAAGAAAAACTGTTTTTT
>TRBD2|NA|TRBV19|TRBJ2-1
CATRREARSYNEQFF
TGTGCCACAAGGCGGGAGGCACGTAGTTACAATGAGCAGTTCTTC
>TRBD1|NA|TRBV6-1|TRBJ1-2
CASTRDRVRYYGYTF
TGTGCCAGCACCCGGGACAGGGTGAGGTACTATGGCTACACCTTC
>NA|NA|TRBV18|TRBJ1-1
CASSPTPGSTEAFF
TGTGCCAGCTCACCAACTCCAGGAAGTACTGAAGCTTTCTTT
>TRBD1|NA|TRBV5-4|TRBJ1-6
CASSSGTGGGLGSPLHF
TGTGCCAGCAGTTCCGGGACAGGGGGTGGTCTGGGGTCACCCCTCCACTTT
>NA|NA|TRBV6-5|TRBJ2-1
CASSETAFPKWQFF
TGTGCCAGCAGTGAAACTGCTTTTCCTAAGTGGCAGTTCTTC
>NA|NA|TRBV5-1|TRBJ1-2
CASSRRGNYEGYTF
TGCGCCAGCTCTAGACGGGGTAACTATGAGGGCTACACCTTC
>TRBD1|NA|TRBV10-3|TRBJ2-1
CAISDRQGAINEQFF
TGTGCCATCAGTGACCGACAGGGGGCTATCAATGAGCAGTTCTTC
>TRBD1|NA|TRBV6-1|TRBJ2-7
CASSQQGATTQYF
TGTGCCAGCAGCCAACAGGGGGCGACTACGCAGTACTTC
>NA|NA|TRBV19|TRBJ2-1
CASSLSSGDTYNEQFF
TGTGCCAGTAGCCTATCCTCAGGGGACACCTACAATGAGCAGTTCTTC